A single sample is the source of the 21 T cell receptor beta chains below, sequenced in a study of blood T cell repertoires in COVID-19. Sequencing was performed with immunoSEQ multiplex PCR; in TCRdb, only in-frame clones are kept and a portion is missing. The sample consists of about 270,000 clones, 65% to 90% of them appearing once. Sequencing used peripheral blood. These receptors came from a human donor in a cohort sampled during active COVID-19.

The chain combines TRBV7-9 with TRBJ1-2, with a possible D match to TRBD1 (5 bases). The CDR3 consists of 14 residues. CDR1 and CDR2 from the germline V gene are SEHNR and FQNEAQ (reference sequence). The V and J ends lost 7 bases and 5 bases respectively, with 17 bases between them. CDR3 DNA sequence: TGTGCCAGCAATCAGGGAGGCGACACTTATGGCTACACCTTC. It yields the protein CASNQGGDTYGYTF.

In DNA, the CDR3 is TGTGCCAGCAGTCGGACAGCGGATTCACCCCTCCACTTT. It specifies CASSRTADSPLHF. V and J are TRBV6-5 and TRBJ1-6; maybe TRBD1 (6 bases). The CDR3 is 13 amino acids. V was shortened by 5 bases and J by 8 bases, with 10 bases between the two germline ends. The germline gives CDR1 MNHEY, CDR2 SVGAGI.

As to this clone: Mismatch with germline at one junction end may stem from a read error. This sequence joins TRBV5-4 and TRBJ1-3; D is perhaps TRBD1 (5 bases). Germline CDR1 is SGHNT and CDR2 is YYREEE (reference sequence). The CDR3 runs 14 residues. CDR3 loop: CASSLDPDTAPRRF. CDR3 DNA sequence: TGTGCCAGCAGCTTGGACCCGGACACCGCTCCCCGTCGGTTT.

V gene TRBV3-1 (or the pseudogene TRBV3-2) combines with J gene TRBJ2-1; 9 nucleotides line up with TRBD1. J lost 7 bases, V lost 5 bases, and 3 bases had no gene match. Germline CDR1 is LGHDT and CDR2 is YNNKEL (reference sequence). The CDR3 runs 13 residues. In DNA, the CDR3 is TGTGCCAGCAGCGACAGGGGGGCGAATGAGCAGTTCTTC. As protein: CASSDRGANEQFF.

The genes are TRBV5-6 and TRBJ2-1; 11 bases are a match to TRBD2. The germline V gene encodes CDR1 SGHDT and CDR2 YYEEEE. The CDR3 has 13 residues. Unmatched junction bases numbered 7, after V lost 5 bases and J lost 12 bases. The CDR3, as DNA: TGTGCCAGCAGTCTAGCGGGAGGCCTTGGGCAGTTCTTC. Encoded protein: CASSLAGGLGQFF.

The rearrangement joins TRBV5-4 to TRBJ2-5; the D is unclear. V lost 2 bases to trimming and J lost 4 bases, with 6 bases between them. This CDR3 is built from 12 residues. CDR1 is SGHNT, CDR2 YYREEE, per germline (reference sequence). CDR3 nucleotides: TGTGCCAGCAGCTTCGCACTAGAGACCCAGTACTTC. Protein product: CASSFALETQYF. The complete variable domain, with remaining parts taken from reference TRBV5-4 and TRBJ2-5, reads ETGVTQSPTHLIKTRGQQVTLRCSSQSGHNTVSWYQQALGQGPQFIFQYYREEENGRGNFPPRFSGLQFPNYSSELNVNALELDDSALYLCASSFALETQYFGPGTRLLVL.

The chain combines TRBV27 with TRBJ2-1, with 8 positions matching TRBD2. The junction had 11 bases not matched to a gene; V was cut back by 5 bases and J by 8 bases. The CDR3 length is 15 residues. CDR1 is MNHEY and CDR2 is SMNVEV in the germline V gene (reference sequence). The CDR3 region is CASSDLSGIADEQFF. CDR3 in DNA: TGTGCCAGCAGTGACCTTAGCGGGATCGCGGATGAGCAGTTCTTC.

This clone was seen a single time. The CDR3 region has the DNA TGTGCCAGCAGTTACCCGGGACAGGGGAACACTGAAGCTTTCTTT. As protein: CASSYPGQGNTEAFF. V usage is TRBV6-6 and J usage is TRBJ1-1, with TRBD1 matching 9 bases. The junction had 2 bases not matched to a gene; V was cut back by 2 bases and J by 1 base. The CDR3 length is 15 residues. The germline V gene encodes CDR1 MNHNY and CDR2 SVGAGI (reference sequence).

The V gene is TRBV24-1, the J gene TRBJ2-1, with D perhaps matching TRBD2 (6 bases). Trimming pared 3 bases from V and 0 bases from J, leaving 14 bases between. CDR3 length: 17 amino acids. Germline V gene lookup returns CDR1 KGHDR and CDR2 SFDVKD. The CDR3 region has the DNA TGTGCCACCAGTGATCACACCGGGACTTTCTCCTACAATGAGCAGTTCTTC. Its translation is CATSDHTGTFSYNEQFF.

This chain connects TRBV18 to TRBJ1-5; TRBD1 agrees at 8 bases. The J segment lost 8 bases and the V segment lost 4 bases, leaving 10 bases of the junction unmatched. Looked up from germline, CDR1 is KGHSH and CDR2 is LQKENI. CDR3 length: 15 amino acids. In nucleotides, the CDR3 is TGTGCCAGCTCACTAATAAGCCAGGGGGCTAAGCCCCAGCATTTT. Amino acid sequence: CASSLISQGAKPQHF.

The chain couples TRBV5-1 to TRBJ2-1, with 10 bases lining up with TRBD2. The CDR3 contains 15 residues. Germline values: CDR1 SGHRS, CDR2 YFSETQ. After removal of 4 bases from V and 7 bases from J, the junction contained 8 bases not matched to a gene. Here the CDR3 reads CASSTLAGSQNEQFF. In nucleotides, the CDR3 is TGCGCCAGCAGCACACTAGCGGGATCACAGAATGAGCAGTTCTTC.

This rearrangement joins TRBV18 to TRBJ2-1; no definite D call. Germline V gene sequence: CDR1 KGHSH, CDR2 LQKENI. Trimming stripped 0 bases from V and 7 bases from J, with 13 bases between. The CDR3 has 15 residues. Here the CDR3 reads CASSPPGGSLNEQFF. The CDR3, as DNA: TGTGCCAGCTCACCACCTGGCGGATCTTTGAATGAGCAGTTCTTC.

This chain links TRBV6-5 with TRBJ1-2; a possible D gene is TRBD1 (5 bases). CDR1 is MNHEY and CDR2 is SVGAGI in the germline V gene. V lost 6 bases, J lost 8 bases, and 13 bases lay in between. This CDR3 has 12 amino acids. In nucleotides, the CDR3 is TGTGCCAGCAGCCTCAGGGACTGGGGCTACACCTTC. Its translation: CASSLRDWGYTF.

The genes are TRBV9 and TRBJ2-3; tentative D call: TRBD2 (5 bases). V was clipped by 1 base and J by 4 bases, with 13 bases between them. This CDR3 has 15 residues. The V gene's germline CDR1 is SGDLS and CDR2 YYNGEE. The CDR3 loop is CASSVLGGSADTQYF. In DNA form, the CDR3 reads TGTGCCAGCAGCGTACTAGGTGGGAGCGCAGATACGCAGTATTTT.

The CDR3 reads CASSLTGQGANEQFF. The CDR3 DNA reads as TGTGCCAGCAGCTTAACGGGACAGGGGGCAAATGAGCAGTTCTTC. The V call is TRBV7-9, the J call TRBJ2-1; 12 bases line up with TRBD1. CDR1 and CDR2 (germline): SEHNR, FQNEAQ (reference sequence). The CDR3 extends over 15 amino acids. V lost 2 bases to trimming and J lost 7 bases; unmatched junction nucleotides: 3.

The chain joins TRBV7-2 to TRBJ2-7, with 14 bases aligning to TRBD2. Germline V gives CDR1 SGHTA, CDR2 FQGNSA. The CDR3 length is 18 residues. V gave up 5 bases and J gave up 0 bases; unmatched junction bases: 9. CDR3 in DNA: TGTGCCAGCAGCCCCGGGGGACTAGCGGGAGATAGCTCCTACGAGCAGTACTTC. It translates to CASSPGGLAGDSSYEQYF.

This clone was recorded once. The chain carries TRBV27 and TRBJ1-2, with TRBD1 as a possible D gene (5 bases). The CDR3 is 13 residues long. Per germline, CDR1 MNHEY and CDR2 SMNVEV (reference sequence). Between the trimmed V and J ends, which lost 3 bases and 7 bases, there was a span of 12 bases. The CDR3 bases are TGTGCCAGCAGTTTCAACAGGATTGGTGGCTACACCTTC. Translation: CASSFNRIGGYTF.

The rearrangement joins TRBV19 to TRBJ2-7; 7 bases are a match to TRBD1. In germline, CDR1 is LNHDA, CDR2 SQIVND (reference sequence). J lost 0 bases, V lost 8 bases, and 4 bases had no gene match. The length of the CDR3 is 13 residues. CDR3: CASGDSASYEQYF. The CDR3 DNA sequence: TGTGCCAGTGGGGACAGTGCCTCCTACGAGCAGTACTTC.

This clone was seen a single time. The chain couples TRBV6-1 to TRBJ1-5; 8 bases map to TRBD1. Germline V gene lookup returns CDR1 MNHNS and CDR2 SASEGT. The CDR3 length is 17 residues. V shed 4 bases, J shed 0 bases, and the junction held 8 bases outside the gene matches. Here the CDR3 reads CASSGDRRSDSNQPQHF. CDR3 DNA sequence: TGTGCCAGCAGTGGGGACAGGAGATCAGATAGCAATCAGCCCCAGCATTTT.

V gene TRBV28 combines with J gene TRBJ1-1; 8 nucleotides line up with TRBD1. The CDR3 sequence is 14 residues long. Germline V lookup: CDR1 MDHEN, CDR2 SYDVKM. V lost 5 bases, J lost 5 bases, and 7 bases stayed unmatched. The CDR3 DNA reads TGTGCCAGCAGTCCTACAGGGGGAAGGACTGAAGCTTTCTTT. Its protein product is CASSPTGGRTEAFF. The full variable domain, with the rest looked up from reference TRBV28 and TRBJ1-1, is DVKVTQSSRYLVKRTGEKVFLECVQDMDHENMFWYRQDPGLGLRLIYFSYDVKMKEKGDIPEGYSVSREKKERFSLILESASTNQTSMYLCASSPTGGRTEAFFGQGTRLTVV.

This clone was seen at least ten times. The V gene is TRBV15, the J gene TRBJ2-7, with a weak D call TRBD2 (6 bases). V lost 4 bases and J lost 2, with 18 bases in between. This CDR3 has 16 residues. CDR1 LNHNV and CDR2 YYDKDF come from the germline V gene (reference sequence). CDR3 in DNA: TGTGCCACCAGCACGAGGTACCTAGCGCGAACCTACGAGCAGTACTTC. Translated, it gives CATSTRYLARTYEQYF.